One and the same sample provided the 9 T cell receptor beta chains below, sequenced in a study of T-cell reconstitution after alpha-beta-depleted transplantation in children. As it was prepared, the TCRbeta library received unique molecular identifiers. Via MiXCR, TCRdb re-called the PCR reads, giving one row per CDR3 protein. Of around 370,000 distinct CDR3 sequences in the sample, around a tenth are singletons; the top ten hold around 2.4%. The sample in question was PBMCs from the stem cell graft donor, obtained from the stem cell graft. The receptors here all came from a human donor who donated a stem cell graft to a child with acute lymphoblastic leukemia.

The chain recombines TRBV5-1 with TRBJ2-5; 12 bases match TRBD2. There are 16 residues in the CDR3. Trimming removed 4 bases from V and 1 base from J; junction bases left unmatched: 5. The V gene's germline CDR1 is SGHRS and CDR2 YFSETQ. The CDR3 spells CASSPRLAGAQETQYF. As DNA, the CDR3 is TGCGCCAGCAGCCCAAGACTAGCGGGGGCCCAAGAGACCCAGTACTTC.

The genes are TRBV5-1 and TRBJ2-7, with D perhaps matching TRBD1 or TRBD2 (5 bases each). The CDR3 is 14 residues long. V lost 5 bases, J lost 2 bases, and 14 bases lay in between. CDR1 is SGHRS, CDR2 YFSETQ, per germline. CDR3 in DNA: TGCGCCAGCAGAGACCGGGGCGACACCTACGAGCAGTACTTC. Residues: CASRDRGDTYEQYF.

The V call is TRBV7-6, the J call TRBJ2-1; 8 nucleotides line up with TRBD1. The length of the CDR3 is 15 residues. CDR1 is SGHVS and CDR2 is FNYEAQ in the germline V gene. V shed 1 base and J 4 bases; nucleotides not matched to a gene: 3. The CDR3 nucleotides are TGTGCCAGCAGCTTAGGGGACAGGAGTTACAATGAGCAGTTCTTC. Translated, it gives CASSLGDRSYNEQFF.

This clonotype was recorded a few times. The chain uses TRBV12-3 or TRBV12-4 and TRBJ1-2, with TRBD1 matching over 8 bases. J was trimmed by 5 bases and V by 5 bases; bases with no gene match: 4. The CDR3 is 13 amino acids. The chain's CDR3 is CASSDRGTYGYTF. Here the CDR3 DNA reads TGTGCCAGCAGTGACAGGGGTACTTATGGCTACACCTTC.

The V call is TRBV6-5, the J call TRBJ2-7; 10 nucleotides line up with TRBD1. J lost 6 bases, V lost 0 bases, and 11 bases had no gene match. Germline CDR1 is MNHEY and CDR2 is SVGAGI. The CDR3 runs to 17 residues. CDR3 nucleotides: TGTGCCAGCAGTTACTCGTTCGACAGGGGGCGCGAGTCCGAGCAGTACTTC. Protein sequence: CASSYSFDRGRESEQYF.

This clonotype was seen ten or more times. CDR3 nucleotides: TGTGCCAGCAGTCAACGCTTGGCGGGAGGTCTCTACGAGCAGTACTTC. It is translated as CASSQRLAGGLYEQYF. The V and J genes are TRBV6-1 and TRBJ2-7; TRBD2 agrees at 8 bases. Per the germline V gene, CDR1 is MNHNS and CDR2 is SASEGT. The CDR3 has 16 residues. V was clipped by 5 bases and J by 3 bases; unmatched bases: 12.

This clonotype was recorded a few times. The chain employs TRBV4-3 and TRBJ1-6, with D perhaps TRBD1 (6 bases). The germline V gene encodes CDR1 LGHNA and CDR2 YSLEER. With 1 base removed from V and 7 bases from J, the gap between germline ends came to 11 bases. This CDR3 has 15 residues. CDR3 region: CASSQGRGGNSPLHF. CDR3 nucleotides: TGCGCCAGCAGCCAAGGCAGGGGCGGGAATTCACCCCTCCACTTT.

This clonotype was found many times. This chain links TRBV15 with TRBJ2-1, with a tentative D call TRBD2 (5 bases). Germline CDR1 is LNHNV and CDR2 is YYDKDF (reference sequence). Deletions cut 0 bases from V and 13 bases from J, with 22 bases between. The CDR3 has 16 residues. This CDR3 is CATSRDSVAYYSGQFF. CDR3 DNA: TGTGCCACCAGCAGAGATTCAGTAGCGTATTACAGTGGTCAGTTCTTC.

The chain is built from TRBV7-9 and TRBJ2-5, with TRBD2 identical over 7 bases. Germline V gives CDR1 SEHNR, CDR2 FQNEAQ (reference sequence). This CDR3 comprises 15 residues. V lost 5 bases, J lost 5 bases, and 11 bases stayed unmatched. CDR3 DNA sequence: TGTGCCAGCAGCCCCACGGGTGCGGGAGTTGAGACCCAGTACTTC. Translated: CASSPTGAGVETQYF. Filled out from reference TRBV7-9 and TRBJ2-5, the complete variable domain reads DTGVSQNPRHKITKRGQNVTFRCDPISEHNRLYWYRQTLGQGPEFLTYFQNEAQLEKSRLLSDRFSAERPKGSFSTLEIQRTEQGDSAMYLCASSPTGAGVETQYFGPGTRLLVL.